The present TCR beta chain was sequenced within a study of blood T cell repertoires in COVID-19. A Seattle source enrolled patients during active infection and followed them longitudinally. This CDR3 region has 15 residues. The junction had 6 bases not matched to a gene; V was cut back by 4 bases and J by 0 bases. The V gene's germline CDR1 is SGHTS and CDR2 YDEGEE. Clones were sequenced by immunoSEQ multiplex PCR, and TCRdb holds only the in-frame ones, with some missing. The sample carries about 150,000 clones, roughly 88% recorded once. The specimen was peripheral blood. This TCR was sampled from a woman aged 55-75 years with COVID-19, enrolled during active disease. V is TRBV5-8 and J is TRBJ1-1, with 7 bases aligning to TRBD1. CDR3 sequence (DNA): TGTGCCAGCAGCCACATTACAGGGGTGAACACTGAAGCTTTCTTT. It encodes CASSHITGVNTEAFF.